A single sample is the source of the 9 T cell receptor beta chains below, sequenced in a study of patients and donors after allogeneic stem cell transplantation. TCRdb recomputed calls from the RT-PCR reads with MiXCR, one row per CDR3 protein. The table lists about a million distinct CDR3 sequences, roughly 18% of them singletons. Material: blood, either unsorted or a sorted T cell fraction (not recorded which). Receptors were obtained from a human donor who was either an allogeneic HSCT recipient or a stem cell or donor lymphocyte infusion donor (not recorded which). It is not recorded whose cells these are; they may come from a transplant donor.

The rearrangement links TRBV9 to TRBJ2-5; 10 positions match TRBD2. In germline, CDR1 is SGDLS, CDR2 YYNGEE. The CDR3 has 18 residues. The V segment lost 0 bases and the J segment 2 bases; nucleotides outside the gene matches: 10. The CDR3 DNA follows: TGTGCCAGCAGCGTAGGTCGGGGAGTAGCGGGGGGACAAGAGACCCAGTACTTC. Translating gives CASSVGRGVAGGQETQYF.

This clonotype was detected a few times. This chain links TRBV25-1 with TRBJ2-7, with D perhaps matching TRBD1 (6 bases). Germline CDR1 MGHDK, CDR2 SYGVNS. The CDR3 is 15 amino acids. The V end was cut by 4 bases, the J end by 1 base, with 14 bases between. For the CDR3, the DNA is TGTGCCAGCAGTGCCCACGGGACATCGTCCTACGAGCAGTACTTC. Protein: CASSAHGTSSYEQYF.

The sample holds many counts of this clonotype. J is TRBJ2-5 and V is TRBV12-3 or TRBV12-4; 8 nucleotides align to TRBD2. V shed 3 bases and J 2 bases; nucleotides not matched to a gene: 2. This CDR3 region has 14 residues. CDR3 coding DNA: TGTGCCAGCAGTTTCGGCGGGGGGCAAGAGACCCAGTACTTC. Translation: CASSFGGGQETQYF.

The J gene is TRBJ2-5, the V gene TRBV3-1; the match to TRBD2 covers 9 bases. This CDR3 is built from 16 residues. The V and J ends lost 1 base and 1 base, in that order; junction bases with no gene match: 4. CDR1 is LGHDT and CDR2 is YNNKEL in the germline V gene (reference sequence). CDR3 in amino acids: CASSQVVAGAQETQYF. The DNA for the CDR3 is TGTGCCAGCAGCCAAGTAGTAGCGGGGGCCCAAGAGACCCAGTACTTC.

The V and J genes are TRBV5-1 and TRBJ1-3; 8 bases line up with TRBD1. CDR1 SGHRS and CDR2 YFSETQ come from the germline V gene. The V gene end was trimmed by 5 bases and the J gene end by 7 bases; junction bases not matched to a gene: 8. This CDR3 is built from 14 residues. CDR3 DNA sequence: TGCGCCAGCAGGGACCAGGGGGCGAGGAACACCATATATTTT. This encodes CASRDQGARNTIYF.

This clonotype was observed a handful of times. This rearrangement joins TRBV20-1 to TRBJ1-5; 8 bases agree with TRBD1. Germline CDR1 is DFQATT and CDR2 is SNEGSKA (reference sequence). J lost 1 base, V lost 5 bases, and 10 bases had no gene match. This CDR3 is 16 amino acids long. Here the CDR3 reads CSAYSTGQASNQPQHF. The CDR3 DNA follows: TGCAGTGCTTATTCTACGGGACAGGCAAGCAATCAGCCCCAGCATTTT.

This rearrangement joins TRBV7-9 to TRBJ1-5; the D is unclear. Germline CDR1 and CDR2: SEHNR and FQNEAQ (reference sequence). This CDR3 has 12 amino acids. V lost 8 bases and J 3 bases, leaving 8 bases between the germline ends. The CDR3 bases are TGTGCCAGCGGCGCAGACAATCAGCCCCAGCATTTT. Amino acid sequence: CASGADNQPQHF.

This clonotype has just a few counts. The chain couples TRBV20-1 to TRBJ2-3; 8 bases align to TRBD1. The germline gives CDR1 DFQATT, CDR2 SNEGSKA (reference sequence). The CDR3 extends over 13 amino acids. Written as DNA, the CDR3 is TGCAGCTTCCCAGGACAGGGCCCAGATACGCAGTATTTT. This codes for CSFPGQGPDTQYF.

The chain links TRBV10-3 to TRBJ2-2, with 9 nucleotides matching TRBD1. The CDR3 covers 14 residues. Per germline, CDR1 ENHRY and CDR2 SYGVKD. Trimming removed 6 bases from V and 4 bases from J; junction bases left unmatched: 3. This chain's CDR3 is CAIRGQGFTGELFF. The CDR3 bases are TGTGCCATCAGGGGACAGGGCTTCACCGGGGAGCTGTTTTTT.